Shown below are 30 T cell receptor beta chains from a single sample sequenced in a study of human thymus T cells. Corrective heart surgery yielded the resections from which the thymus tissue came. Produced via immunoSEQ multiplex PCR; TCRdb's table is partial and in-frame only. Of some 130,000 clones listed, just under 95% are singletons. What was sequenced was thymus tissue. Source of these receptors: a boy younger than two with a congenital heart defect but otherwise immunologically healthy.

This chain joins TRBV5-5 and TRBJ2-2; D is perhaps TRBD1 (5 bases). Trimming took 2 bases from V and 0 from J, leaving 8 bases between them. This CDR3 has 15 residues. In germline, CDR1 is SGHKS, CDR2 YYEKEE (reference sequence). CDR3 sequence: CASSLGATNTGELFF. The CDR3, as DNA: TGTGCCAGCAGCTTAGGGGCCACGAACACCGGGGAGCTGTTTTTT.

The chain is built from TRBV30 and TRBJ1-1; D perhaps matches TRBD1 (6 bases). The ends were cut back, 2 bases at V and 0 bases at J, with 7 bases in the middle. The CDR3 is 13 residues long. Germline V gene data show CDR1 as GTSNPN and CDR2 as SVGIG (reference sequence). The CDR3 coding sequence is TGTGCCTGGAGTCGGACAGTGAACACTGAAGCTTTCTTT. Its translation: CAWSRTVNTEAFF.

V gene TRBV6-5 combines with J gene TRBJ1-4; D might be TRBD1 (5 bases). Germline V gene sequence: CDR1 MNHEY, CDR2 SVGAGI. V was trimmed by 5 bases and J by 9 bases, leaving 10 bases between them. The CDR3 contains 12 residues. The CDR3 here is CASSPDSKKLFF. CDR3 bases: TGTGCCAGCAGTCCCGACAGTAAAAAACTGTTTTTT.

This clone appeared once. This chain connects TRBV5-4 to TRBJ2-7; a possible D gene is TRBD2 (6 bases). Looked up from germline, CDR1 is SGHNT and CDR2 is YYREEE (reference sequence). The length of the CDR3 is 17 residues. Deletions cut 0 bases from V and 3 bases from J, with 19 bases between. CDR3 in amino acids: CASSLAGPEGEDYEQYF. CDR3 DNA: TGTGCCAGCAGCTTGGCCGGCCCGGAGGGCGAAGACTACGAGCAGTACTTC.

The chain joins TRBV4-2 to TRBJ2-7; 11 nucleotides agree with TRBD2. V gave up 0 bases and J gave up 6 bases; unmatched junction bases: 13. Germline values: CDR1 LGHNA, CDR2 YNFKEQ. The CDR3 has 18 residues. CDR3 in amino acids: CASSQDSGGAESPGEQYF. In nucleotides, the CDR3 is TGTGCCAGCAGCCAAGATAGCGGGGGGGCCGAATCCCCCGGCGAGCAGTACTTC.

This sequence joins TRBV6-9 and TRBJ1-2; maybe TRBD1 (5 bases). The CDR3 covers 15 residues. The V end lost 3 bases, the J end lost 2 bases, and 13 bases lay between the germline ends. Germline CDR1 and CDR2: MNHGY and SVAAGI. The CDR3: CASSYLAGPNYGYTF. CDR3 in DNA: TGTGCCAGCAGTTACTTAGCAGGGCCCAACTATGGCTACACCTTC.

The rearrangement joins TRBV28 to TRBJ2-7; unclear D gene. This CDR3 has 14 amino acids. V was cut by 3 bases and J by 0 bases, with 9 bases left in between. CDR1 and CDR2 from the germline V gene are MDHEN and SYDVKM. The CDR3 region is CASSFWQSSYEQYF. DNA of the CDR3: TGTGCCAGCAGTTTTTGGCAGAGCTCCTACGAGCAGTACTTC. The variable domain in full, completed from reference TRBV28 and TRBJ2-7, reads DVKVTQSSRYLVKRTGEKVFLECVQDMDHENMFWYRQDPGLGLRLIYFSYDVKMKEKGDIPEGYSVSREKKERFSLILESASTNQTSMYLCASSFWQSSYEQYFGPGTRLTVT.

The chain carries TRBV4-3 and TRBJ2-2; D tentatively reads TRBD1 or TRBD2 (5 bases each). Germline V gene data show CDR1 as LGHNA and CDR2 as YSLEER. This CDR3 is 19 amino acids long. V shed 0 bases and J shed 4 bases, with 21 bases lying between them. CDR3 nucleotide sequence: TGCGCCAGCAGCCAAGATAGTGGGGGAGAGGGGCGAGGCACCGGGGAGCTGTTTTTT. Its protein product is CASSQDSGGEGRGTGELFF.

This rearrangement joins TRBV4-2 to TRBJ2-6; the D is unclear. The length of the CDR3 is 15 residues. V shed 5 bases and J shed 5 bases, with 13 bases lying between them. Looked up from germline, CDR1 is LGHNA and CDR2 is YNFKEQ. The CDR3 sequence is CASSALQSRANVLTF. CDR3 in DNA: TGTGCCAGCAGCGCGTTACAAAGTCGGGCCAACGTCCTGACTTTC.

The CDR3 DNA is TGTGCAAGTCGCTTAGGTGGCGGGTATAGCAATCAGCCCCAGCATTTT. Its translation: CASRLGGGYSNQPQHF. The J gene is TRBJ1-5, the V gene TRBV12-2. TRBV12-2 represents a pseudogene. This CDR3 is built from 16 residues.

The chain employs TRBV6-5 and TRBJ1-6, with no clear D. Germline CDR1 reads MNHEY; CDR2 reads SVGAGI. The V gene lost 8 bases and the J gene lost 6 bases, with 5 bases spanning the gap. This CDR3 is 11 amino acids long. The CDR3: CASRGNSPLHF. CDR3 coding DNA: TGTGCCAGCCGGGGTAATTCACCCCTCCACTTT.

The rearrangement links TRBV5-4 to TRBJ2-4; TRBD1 matches at 8 bases. This CDR3 has 14 residues. V gave up 0 bases and J gave up 8 bases; unmatched junction bases: 4. Germline loops: CDR1 SGHNT, CDR2 YYREEE (reference sequence). CDR3 in amino acids: CASSLVPRGHIQYF. Here the CDR3 DNA reads TGTGCCAGCAGCTTGGTCCCCAGGGGGCACATTCAGTACTTC.

For the CDR3, the DNA is TGTGCCTGGAGAAGCGGGGACACCGGGGAGCTGTTTTTT. As protein: CAWRSGDTGELFF. The chain is built from TRBV30 and TRBJ2-2; 7 positions agree with TRBD2. The CDR3 has 13 amino acids. Germline lookup yields CDR1 GTSNPN and CDR2 SVGIG (reference sequence). Unmatched junction bases numbered 1, after V lost 3 bases and J lost 3 bases.

The chain employs TRBV11-2 and TRBJ2-7; D perhaps matches TRBD1 (5 bases). The CDR3 spans 15 residues. V dropped 1 base and J dropped 0 bases, with 10 bases sitting between them. Germline-derived CDR1 and CDR2 are SGHAT and FQNNGV. CDR3 nucleotide sequence: TGTGCCAGCAGCTTAGGCTTAGGGGTCTCCTACGAGCAGTACTTC. Residues: CASSLGLGVSYEQYF.

This chain uses TRBV30 with TRBJ2-1, with a possible D match to TRBD1 (6 bases). The germline gives CDR1 GTSNPN, CDR2 SVGIG (reference sequence). With 4 bases removed from V and 5 bases from J, the gap between germline ends came to 12 bases. The CDR3 runs to 13 residues. The CDR3 here is CAWTRQVDNEQFF. The DNA of the CDR3 is TGTGCCTGGACCCGACAGGTGGACAATGAGCAGTTCTTC.

J is TRBJ2-5 and V is TRBV29-1; TRBD2 aligns across 8 bases. V lost 4 bases and J lost 1; bases outside the gene matches: 11. CDR3 length: 16 amino acids. From germline, CDR1 is SQVTM and CDR2 ANQGSEA. CDR3 nucleotides: TGCAGCGTTGCCCGAGGGAGCGGGGGTTCCCAAGAGACCCAGTACTTC. Translating gives CSVARGSGGSQETQYF.

V usage is TRBV4-3 and J usage is TRBJ1-6, with no clear D. The CDR3 contains 13 residues. Trimming took 0 bases from V and 10 from J, leaving 7 bases between them. Germline V lookup: CDR1 LGHNA, CDR2 YSLEER. For the CDR3, the DNA is TGCGCCAGCAGCCAAGATAGTAGGTCACCCCTCCACTTT. It specifies CASSQDSRSPLHF.

The rearrangement links TRBV10-3 to TRBJ2-7, with TRBD1 as a possible D gene (6 bases). V shed 4 bases and J shed 3 bases, with 10 bases lying between them. The CDR3 is 13 amino acids. Germline loops: CDR1 ENHRY, CDR2 SYGVKD. The CDR3 is CAISGRDIYEQYF. The DNA for the CDR3 is TGTGCCATCAGTGGCAGGGACATCTACGAGCAGTACTTC.

This chain joins TRBV19 and TRBJ1-1, with a weak D call TRBD1 (6 bases). CDR3 length: 18 residues. Germline V gives CDR1 LNHDA, CDR2 SQIVND (reference sequence). The V and J ends lost 0 bases and 5 bases respectively, with 22 bases between them. In nucleotides, the CDR3 is TGTGCCAGTAGTATAGATTGGTCTCCCGACAGGCCTGGGACTGAAGCTTTCTTT. It yields the protein CASSIDWSPDRPGTEAFF. Full variable domain (rest looked up from reference TRBV19 and TRBJ1-1): DGGITQSPKYLFRKEGQNVTLSCEQNLNHDAMYWYRQDPGQGLRLIYYSQIVNDFQKGDIAEGYSVSREKKESFPLTVTSAQKNPTAFYLCASSIDWSPDRPGTEAFFGQGTRLTVV.

The genes are TRBV9 and TRBJ2-7, with a tentative D call TRBD2 (6 bases). The CDR3 is 14 residues long. Trimming removed 4 bases at V and 1 base at J, with 12 bases between. Per germline, CDR1 SGDLS and CDR2 YYNGEE. The CDR3: CASSPPGRSYEQYF. As DNA, the CDR3 is TGTGCCAGCAGCCCCCCTGGGAGGTCCTACGAGCAGTACTTC.

V and J are TRBV11-3 and TRBJ2-4, with D hard to call. In germline, CDR1 is SGHNT, CDR2 YENEEA. There are 14 residues in the CDR3. Trimming stripped 0 bases from V and 0 bases from J, with 3 bases between. This chain's CDR3 is CASSLDEAKNIQYF. The CDR3 coding sequence is TGTGCCAGCAGCTTAGATGAAGCCAAAAACATTCAGTACTTC.

The rearrangement joins TRBV28 to TRBJ2-5; D is undetermined. V was trimmed by 7 bases and J by 6 bases, leaving 18 bases between them. This CDR3 comprises 14 residues. Germline-derived CDR1 and CDR2 are MDHEN and SYDVKM. Here the CDR3 DNA reads TGTGCCAGCACCCGAAGGCGTCTCGCGAAGACCCAGTACTTC. This sequence encodes CASTRRRLAKTQYF.

This chain joins TRBV5-1 and TRBJ1-1, with 7 bases matching TRBD1. The J segment lost 7 bases and the V segment lost 4 bases, leaving 19 bases of the junction unmatched. Per the germline V gene, CDR1 is SGHRS and CDR2 is YFSETQ. There are 17 residues in the CDR3. The CDR3 DNA sequence: TGCGCCAGCAGCCGAAACACAACCAGGGGGGAGAAAGATGAAGCTTTCTTT. Amino acid sequence: CASSRNTTRGEKDEAFF.

This chain links TRBV13 with TRBJ2-7; 8 bases match TRBD2. The J segment lost 2 bases and the V segment lost 5 bases, leaving 8 bases of the junction unmatched. CDR3 size: 15 residues. Germline CDR1 and CDR2: PRHDT and FYEKMQ (reference sequence). As DNA, the CDR3 is TGTGCCAGCAGCCAGTACCGGGGACTAGCCTACGAGCAGTACTTC. Translated: CASSQYRGLAYEQYF.

CDR3 nucleotides: TGTGCCAGCAGTTTTGGGGGAAACACCATATATTTT. The encoded protein is CASSFGGNTIYF. The chain uses TRBV28 and TRBJ1-3, with no clear D. Between the trimmed V and J ends, which lost 3 bases and 4 bases, there was a span of 4 bases. The CDR3 contains 12 residues. In germline, CDR1 is MDHEN, CDR2 SYDVKM.

Note on this clone: Other nucleotide sequences from this sample produce the same CDR3. The rearrangement joins TRBV5-1 to TRBJ1-1; perhaps TRBD1 as D (5 bases). Germline V gene lookup returns CDR1 SGHRS and CDR2 YFSETQ. Trimming pared 3 bases from V and 1 base from J, leaving 10 bases between. This CDR3 is built from 14 residues. In DNA form, the CDR3 reads TGCGCCAGCAGCTCCGGGACGGGGAACACTGAAGCTTTCTTT. Its protein is CASSSGTGNTEAFF.

V is TRBV7-7 and J is TRBJ2-2; D call uncertain. CDR1 is SSHAT and CDR2 is FNYEAQ in the germline V gene (reference sequence). Trimming left V 4 bases short and J 2 bases short, with 5 bases between. CDR3 length equals 13 residues. The CDR3 here is CASSSPNTGELFF. The CDR3 DNA follows: TGTGCCAGCAGCTCCCCCAACACCGGGGAGCTGTTTTTT.

V gene TRBV7-6 combines with J gene TRBJ2-1; the D gene is possibly TRBD1 (6 bases). V was shortened by 5 bases and J by 7 bases, with 18 bases between the two germline ends. CDR1 and CDR2 (germline): SGHVS, FNYEAQ. This CDR3 is 15 amino acids long. The DNA for the CDR3 is TGTGCCAGCAGCGGCACAGGGTCCCTTCGGAATGAGCAGTTCTTC. It codes for CASSGTGSLRNEQFF.

The chain joins TRBV7-2 to TRBJ2-7; D remains ambiguous. Germline V gene sequence: CDR1 SGHTA, CDR2 FQGNSA. Trimming removed 5 bases from V and 0 bases from J, with 8 bases in between. This CDR3 has 13 residues. The CDR3 DNA reads as TGTGCCAGCAGCCCCGACACCTCCTACGAGCAGTACTTC. It codes for CASSPDTSYEQYF.

Here the CDR3 DNA reads TGTGCCAGCAGTCCAACAGCGGGCCACGAGCAGTACTTC. Protein sequence: CASSPTAGHEQYF. This chain connects TRBV27 to TRBJ2-7; D is perhaps TRBD2 (6 bases). Deletions cut 5 bases from V and 5 bases from J, with 13 bases between. This CDR3 is built from 13 residues. Germline V gives CDR1 MNHEY, CDR2 SMNVEV (reference sequence).